Detailed here is one TCR beta chain. The germline gives CDR1 SGHDT, CDR2 YYEEEE. The CDR3 runs 15 residues. V dropped 1 base and J dropped 2 bases, with 10 bases sitting between them. The data were produced by immunoSEQ multiplex PCR, yet TCRdb's version contains in-frame clones alone and is incomplete. The sample has some 13,000 clones, 65% to 85% seen once; the top ten hold roughly 19%. The record originates from a study of T cells after somatic rescue of genetic block. The rearrangement links TRBV5-6 to TRBJ1-5; D not resolved. Sequenced material: peripheral blood mononuclear cells (PBMCs). This clonotype was obtained from a boy between 10 and 17 years old. The CDR3 sequence: CASSLRESGNQPQHF. CDR3 sequence (DNA): TGTGCCAGCAGCTTGCGGGAATCGGGCAATCAGCCCCAGCATTTT.